The sequence of this T cell receptor beta chain was determined in a study of T cell changes during pregnancy in multiple sclerosis. Concerning this clone itself: A read error may account for a junction end that differs from germline.

Germline V gives CDR1 MNHNY, CDR2 SVGAGI (reference sequence). This CDR3 comprises 12 residues. This table comes from immunoSEQ multiplex PCR, and its TCRdb copy is limited to in-frame clones, with some not included. The sample carries over 20,000 clones, around nine tenths recorded once. This receptor was obtained from a female donor in good health, enrolled as a control in a pregnancy study. This sequence joins TRBV6-6 and TRBJ1-2; maybe TRBD1 (5 bases). Sequences were derived from CD4+ T cells from peripheral blood mononuclear cells, sampled in the first trimester of pregnancy. The CDR3 spells CASSYSRDPYTF. CDR3 nucleotide sequence: TGTGCCAGCAGTTACTCGCGGGACCCCTACACTTTC.